This T cell receptor beta chain was identified in a study of blood T cell repertoires in COVID-19. About the study: There were acute and convalescent COVID-19 samples, and they came from the United States, Italy and Spain. T cells, B-cell-depleted T cells, or PBMCs provided the cDNA or gDNA that served as material.

This table comes from immunoSEQ multiplex PCR, and its TCRdb copy is limited to in-frame clones, with some not included. The sample shows some 190,000 clones, roughly 90% of them seen only once. Trimming removed 5 bases from V and 5 bases from J; junction bases left unmatched: 9. Germline CDR1 and CDR2: SEHNR and FQNEAQ (reference sequence). The CDR3 has 14 residues. The source is a man aged 18 to 29 with active or convalescent COVID-19. Sequencing used peripheral blood. The V and J genes are TRBV7-9 and TRBJ2-7; 7 bases are a match to TRBD1. This CDR3 is CASSRQTGFDEQYF. CDR3 in DNA: TGTGCCAGCAGCCGTCAGACAGGGTTCGACGAGCAGTACTTC. Combining the CDR3 with reference TRBV7-9 and TRBJ2-7 gives the whole variable domain DTGVSQNPRHKITKRGQNVTFRCDPISEHNRLYWYRQTLGQGPEFLTYFQNEAQLEKSRLLSDRFSAERPKGSFSTLEIQRTEQGDSAMYLCASSRQTGFDEQYFGPGTRLTVT.